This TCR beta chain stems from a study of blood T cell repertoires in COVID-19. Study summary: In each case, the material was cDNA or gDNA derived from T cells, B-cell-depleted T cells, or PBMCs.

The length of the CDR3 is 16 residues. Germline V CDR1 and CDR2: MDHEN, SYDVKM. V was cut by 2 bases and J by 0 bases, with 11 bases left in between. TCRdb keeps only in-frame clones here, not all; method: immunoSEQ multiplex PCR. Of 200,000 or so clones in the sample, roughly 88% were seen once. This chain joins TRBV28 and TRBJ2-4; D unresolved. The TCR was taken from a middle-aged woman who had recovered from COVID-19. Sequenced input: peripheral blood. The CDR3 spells CASSLDFGLAKNIQYF. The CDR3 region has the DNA TGTGCCAGCAGTTTAGATTTCGGTCTAGCCAAAAACATTCAGTACTTC.